These 6 T cell receptor beta chains were sequenced from one sample in a study of post-analysis software for immune sequencing data. These receptors have no known antigen. Carried by the TCR beta cDNA libraries were unique molecular identifiers. TCRdb processed the PCR reads anew with MiXCR; each CDR3 protein has one entry. The sample consists of hundreds of thousands of distinct CDR3 sequences, 55% to 60% of them appearing once. General study points: Compared with controls, patients had more of five TRBV segments, including TRBV5-6, TRBV5-1 and TRBV20-1.

The sequenced material came from blood. The receptor set was obtained from a girl aged 2 to 10 with multiple sclerosis.

A single count supports this clonotype. The chain has TRBV29-1 and TRBJ1-2; D is undetermined. The CDR3 is made up of 11 amino acids. V was clipped by 4 bases and J by 5 bases, with 8 bases between them. CDR1 and CDR2 (germline): SQVTM, ANQGSEA. For the CDR3, the DNA is TGCAGCGTTGTCTCGAAATATGGCTACACCTTC. This translates into CSVVSKYGYTF.

The J gene is TRBJ2-3, the V gene TRBV12-3 or TRBV12-4; possibly TRBD1 or TRBD2 for D (7 bases each). The CDR3 is made up of 16 amino acids. Deletions cut 6 bases from V and 0 bases from J, with 16 bases between. CDR3 protein: CASRGGGQISTDTQYF. DNA of the CDR3: TGTGCCAGCAGAGGCGGGGGACAGATTAGCACAGATACGCAGTATTTT.

The V and J genes are TRBV10-1 and TRBJ1-1; D might be TRBD1 (6 bases). The CDR3 consists of 15 residues. The germline V and J ends were trimmed by 0 bases and 1 base, with 9 bases remaining between them. The germline CDR1 and CDR2 sequences are WNHNN and SYGVQD (reference sequence). CDR3 amino acids: CASSESMGANTEAFF. For the CDR3, the DNA is TGCGCCAGCAGTGAGTCGATGGGGGCGAACACTGAAGCTTTCTTT.

This sequence joins TRBV20-1 and TRBJ2-5; 12 positions agree with TRBD2. Germline assignment: CDR1 DFQATT and CDR2 SNEGSKA (reference sequence). This CDR3 contains 16 residues. V was pared by 3 bases and J by 0 bases, with 5 bases of the junction left unmatched. The CDR3 DNA follows: TGCAGTGCTAGTGGACTAGCGGGGTCGTACCAAGAGACCCAGTACTTC. This encodes CSASGLAGSYQETQYF.

The rearrangement uses TRBV5-1 and TRBJ2-6; 7 nucleotides line up with TRBD1. The CDR3 sequence is 16 residues long. Germline loops: CDR1 SGHRS, CDR2 YFSETQ. With 5 bases clipped from V and 2 bases from J, the junction kept 7 bases outside the gene matches. In DNA, the CDR3 is TGCGCCAGCAGTCCTACAGGGGACCCTGGGGCCAACGTCCTGACTTTC. The encoded protein is CASSPTGDPGANVLTF. The variable domain in full, with the rest retrieved from reference TRBV5-1 and TRBJ2-6, is KAGVTQTPRYLIKTRGQQVTLSCSPISGHRSVSWYQQTPGQGLQFLFEYFSETQRNKGNFPGRFSGRQFSNSRSEMNVSTLELGDSALYLCASSPTGDPGANVLTFGAGSRLTVL.

The V and J genes are TRBV4-2 and TRBJ2-7, with D unresolved. V lost 1 base to trimming and J lost 1 base, with 14 bases between them. The germline V gene encodes CDR1 LGHNA and CDR2 YNFKEQ. CDR3 length: 16 amino acids. CDR3 sequence reads: CASSQGGWQDSYEQYF. CDR3 in DNA: TGTGCCAGCAGCCAAGGTGGCTGGCAGGATTCCTACGAGCAGTACTTC.